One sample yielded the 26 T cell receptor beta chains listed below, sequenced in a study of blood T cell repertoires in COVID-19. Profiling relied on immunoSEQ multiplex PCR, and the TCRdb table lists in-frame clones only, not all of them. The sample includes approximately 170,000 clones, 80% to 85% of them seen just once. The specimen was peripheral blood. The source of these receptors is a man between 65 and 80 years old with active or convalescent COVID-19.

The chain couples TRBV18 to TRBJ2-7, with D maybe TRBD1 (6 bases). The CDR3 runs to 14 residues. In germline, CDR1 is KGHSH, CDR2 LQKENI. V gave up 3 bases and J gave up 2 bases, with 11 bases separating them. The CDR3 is CASSPWDITYEQYF. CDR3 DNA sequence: TGTGCCAGCTCACCGTGGGACATCACCTACGAGCAGTACTTC.

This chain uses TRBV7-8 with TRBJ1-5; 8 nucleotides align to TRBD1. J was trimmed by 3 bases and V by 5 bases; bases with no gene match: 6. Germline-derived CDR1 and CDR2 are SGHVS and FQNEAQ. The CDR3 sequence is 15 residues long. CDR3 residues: CASSAGQGPNQPQHF. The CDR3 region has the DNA TGTGCCAGCAGCGCCGGACAGGGCCCCAATCAGCCCCAGCATTTT.

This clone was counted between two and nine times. The CDR3 region has the DNA TGCGCCAGCAGCTTGGGGCAGGGGGCCTCTGGAAACACCATATATTTT. The encoded protein is CASSLGQGASGNTIYF. This chain connects TRBV5-1 to TRBJ1-3, with 8 bases that match TRBD1. The CDR3 runs 16 residues. The J segment lost 0 bases and the V segment lost 0 bases, leaving 2 bases of the junction unmatched. In germline, CDR1 is SGHRS, CDR2 YFSETQ.

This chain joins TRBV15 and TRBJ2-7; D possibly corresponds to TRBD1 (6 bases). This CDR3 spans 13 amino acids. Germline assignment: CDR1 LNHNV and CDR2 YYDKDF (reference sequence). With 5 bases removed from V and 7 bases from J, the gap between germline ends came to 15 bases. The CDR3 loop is CATSWDIMREQYF. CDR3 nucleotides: TGTGCCACCAGCTGGGACATAATGAGGGAGCAGTACTTC.

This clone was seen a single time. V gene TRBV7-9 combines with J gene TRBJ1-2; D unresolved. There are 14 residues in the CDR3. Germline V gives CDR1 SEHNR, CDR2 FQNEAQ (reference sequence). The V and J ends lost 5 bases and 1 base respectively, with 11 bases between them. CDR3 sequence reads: CASSRAAGNYGYTF. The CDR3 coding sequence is TGTGCCAGCAGCCGAGCGGCGGGTAACTATGGCTACACCTTC. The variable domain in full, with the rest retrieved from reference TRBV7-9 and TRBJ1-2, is DTGVSQNPRHKITKRGQNVTFRCDPISEHNRLYWYRQTLGQGPEFLTYFQNEAQLEKSRLLSDRFSAERPKGSFSTLEIQRTEQGDSAMYLCASSRAAGNYGYTFGSGTRLTVV.

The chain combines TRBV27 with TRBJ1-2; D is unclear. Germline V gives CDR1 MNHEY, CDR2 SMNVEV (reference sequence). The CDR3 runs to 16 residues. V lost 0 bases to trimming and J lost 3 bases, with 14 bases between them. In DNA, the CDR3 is TGTGCCAGCAGTTTATCCCCCAGCCGTGGGCACTATGGCTACACCTTC. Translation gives CASSLSPSRGHYGYTF.

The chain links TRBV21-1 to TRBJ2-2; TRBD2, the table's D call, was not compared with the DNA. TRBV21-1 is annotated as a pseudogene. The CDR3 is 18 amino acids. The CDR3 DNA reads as TGTGCCAGCAGCAAAAGGGCGGGGGGTTTCGCGAACACCGGGGAGCTGTTTTTT. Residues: CASSKRAGGFANTGELFF.

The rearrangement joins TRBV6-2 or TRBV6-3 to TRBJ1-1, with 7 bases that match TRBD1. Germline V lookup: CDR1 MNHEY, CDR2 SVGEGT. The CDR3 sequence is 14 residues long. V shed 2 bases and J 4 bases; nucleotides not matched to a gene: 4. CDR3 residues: CASSYGQGVTEAFF. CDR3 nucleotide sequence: TGTGCCAGCAGTTACGGGCAGGGGGTCACTGAAGCTTTCTTT.

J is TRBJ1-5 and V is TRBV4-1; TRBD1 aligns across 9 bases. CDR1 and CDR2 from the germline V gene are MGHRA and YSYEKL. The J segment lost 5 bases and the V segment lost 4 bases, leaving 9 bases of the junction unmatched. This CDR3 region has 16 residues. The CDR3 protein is CASSPWDRVWDQPQHF. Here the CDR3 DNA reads TGCGCCAGCAGCCCCTGGGACAGGGTCTGGGATCAGCCCCAGCATTTT.

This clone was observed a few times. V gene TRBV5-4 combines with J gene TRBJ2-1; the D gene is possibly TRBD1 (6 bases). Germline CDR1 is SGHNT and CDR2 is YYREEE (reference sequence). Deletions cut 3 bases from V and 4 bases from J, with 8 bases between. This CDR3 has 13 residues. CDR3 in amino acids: CASSSGQYNEQFF. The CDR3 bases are TGTGCCAGCAGCTCAGGACAGTACAATGAGCAGTTCTTC.

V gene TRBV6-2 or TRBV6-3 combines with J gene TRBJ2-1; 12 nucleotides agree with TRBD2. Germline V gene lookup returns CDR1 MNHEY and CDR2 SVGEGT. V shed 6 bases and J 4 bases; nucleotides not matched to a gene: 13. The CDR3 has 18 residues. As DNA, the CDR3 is TGTGCCAGCAGACCTCTCCACTCGGGACTAGCGGGTTACAATGAGCAGTTCTTC. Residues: CASRPLHSGLAGYNEQFF.

CDR3 sequence reads: CASSYVAGSPYEQYF. CDR3 coding DNA: TGTGCCAGCAGTTACGTGGCGGGGAGTCCCTACGAGCAGTACTTC. The rearrangement links TRBV6-5 to TRBJ2-7, with D possibly matching TRBD2 (6 bases). There are 15 residues in the CDR3. Trimming removed 2 bases from V and 2 bases from J, with 13 bases in between. The germline gives CDR1 MNHEY, CDR2 SVGAGI.

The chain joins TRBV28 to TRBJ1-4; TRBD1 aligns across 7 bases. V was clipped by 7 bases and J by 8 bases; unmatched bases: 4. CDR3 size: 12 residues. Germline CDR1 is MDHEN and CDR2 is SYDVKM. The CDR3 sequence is CASNRGREKLFF. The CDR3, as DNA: TGTGCCAGCAACAGGGGTAGGGAAAAACTGTTTTTT.

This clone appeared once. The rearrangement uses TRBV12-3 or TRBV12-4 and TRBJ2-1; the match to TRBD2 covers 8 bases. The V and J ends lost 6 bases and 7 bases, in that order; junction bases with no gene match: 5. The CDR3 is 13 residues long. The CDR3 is CASSLSGGNEQFF. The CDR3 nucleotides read TGTGCCAGCAGCCTAAGCGGGGGAAATGAGCAGTTCTTC.

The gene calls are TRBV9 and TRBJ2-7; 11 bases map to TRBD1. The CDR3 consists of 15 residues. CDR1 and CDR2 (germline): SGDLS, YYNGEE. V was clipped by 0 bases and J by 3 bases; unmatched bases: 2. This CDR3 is CASSVGDRGIYEQYF. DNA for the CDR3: TGTGCCAGCAGCGTAGGGGACAGGGGGATCTACGAGCAGTACTTC.

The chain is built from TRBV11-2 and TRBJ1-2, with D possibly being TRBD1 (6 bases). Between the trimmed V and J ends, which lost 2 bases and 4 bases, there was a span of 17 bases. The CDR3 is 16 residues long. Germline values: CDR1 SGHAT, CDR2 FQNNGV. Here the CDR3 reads CASSLLQGPGSYGYTF. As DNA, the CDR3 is TGTGCCAGCAGCTTACTACAGGGCCCCGGGTCCTATGGCTACACCTTC.

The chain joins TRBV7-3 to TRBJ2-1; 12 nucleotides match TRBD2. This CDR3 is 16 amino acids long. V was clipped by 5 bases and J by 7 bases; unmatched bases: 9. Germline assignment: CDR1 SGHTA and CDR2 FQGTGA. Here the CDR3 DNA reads TGTGCCAGCAGCCCTAGGGCTAGCGGGAGGGTAAATGAGCAGTTCTTC. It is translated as CASSPRASGRVNEQFF.

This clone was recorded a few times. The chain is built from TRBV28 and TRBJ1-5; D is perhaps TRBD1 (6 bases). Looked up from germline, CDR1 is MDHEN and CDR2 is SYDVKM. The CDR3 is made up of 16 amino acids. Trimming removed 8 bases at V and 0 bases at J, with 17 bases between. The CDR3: CASGTPGLYSNQPQHF. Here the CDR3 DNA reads TGTGCCAGCGGGACACCCGGCTTGTATAGCAATCAGCCCCAGCATTTT.

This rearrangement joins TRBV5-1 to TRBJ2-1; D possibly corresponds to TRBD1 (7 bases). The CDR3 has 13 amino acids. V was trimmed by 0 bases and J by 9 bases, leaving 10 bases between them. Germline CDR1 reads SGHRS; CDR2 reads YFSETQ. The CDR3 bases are TGCGCCAGCAGCTTGGGCGGGACAGCTGAGCAGTTCTTC. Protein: CASSLGGTAEQFF.

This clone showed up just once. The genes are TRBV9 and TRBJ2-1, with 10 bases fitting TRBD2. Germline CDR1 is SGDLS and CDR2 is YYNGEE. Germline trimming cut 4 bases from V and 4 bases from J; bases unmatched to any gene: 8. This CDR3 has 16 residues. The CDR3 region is CASSPRAGGLYNEQFF. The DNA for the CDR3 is TGTGCCAGCAGCCCCCGAGCGGGGGGGTTGTACAATGAGCAGTTCTTC.

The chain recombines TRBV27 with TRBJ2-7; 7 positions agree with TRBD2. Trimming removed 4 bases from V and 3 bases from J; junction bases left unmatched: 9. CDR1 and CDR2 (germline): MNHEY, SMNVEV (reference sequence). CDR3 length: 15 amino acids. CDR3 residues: CASSSRVAGHYEQYF. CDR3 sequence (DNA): TGTGCCAGCAGTTCCCGGGTAGCGGGCCACTACGAGCAGTACTTC.

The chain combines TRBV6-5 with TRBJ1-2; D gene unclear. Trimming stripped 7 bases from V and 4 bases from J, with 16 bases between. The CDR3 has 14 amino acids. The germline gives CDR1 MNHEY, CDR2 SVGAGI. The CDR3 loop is CASMARAGGYGYTF. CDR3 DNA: TGTGCCAGCATGGCGAGGGCCGGAGGCTATGGCTACACCTTC.

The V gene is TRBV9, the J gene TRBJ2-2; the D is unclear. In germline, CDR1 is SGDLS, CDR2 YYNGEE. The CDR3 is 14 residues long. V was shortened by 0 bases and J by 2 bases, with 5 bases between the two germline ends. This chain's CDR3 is CASSVVSNTGELFF. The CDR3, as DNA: TGTGCCAGCAGCGTAGTTAGCAACACCGGGGAGCTGTTTTTT. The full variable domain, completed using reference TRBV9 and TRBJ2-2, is DSGVTQTPKHLITATGQRVTLRCSPRSGDLSVYWYQQSLDQGLQFLIQYYNGEERAKGNILERFSAQQFPDLHSELNLSSLELGDSALYFCASSVVSNTGELFFGEGSRLTVL.

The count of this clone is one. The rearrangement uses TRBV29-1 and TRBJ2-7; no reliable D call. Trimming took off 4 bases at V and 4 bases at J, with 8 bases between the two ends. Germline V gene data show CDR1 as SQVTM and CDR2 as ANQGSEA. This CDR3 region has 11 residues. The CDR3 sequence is CSVASLYEQYF. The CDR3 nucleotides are TGCAGCGTTGCTAGTTTATACGAGCAGTACTTC.

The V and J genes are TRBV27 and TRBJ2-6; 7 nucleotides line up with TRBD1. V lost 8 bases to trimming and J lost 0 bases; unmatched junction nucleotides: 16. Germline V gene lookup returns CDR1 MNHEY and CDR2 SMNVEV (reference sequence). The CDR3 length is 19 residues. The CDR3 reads CASRITGTEFSSGANVLTF. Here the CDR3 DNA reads TGTGCCAGCCGTATAACCGGGACAGAGTTTTCCTCTGGGGCCAACGTCCTGACTTTC.

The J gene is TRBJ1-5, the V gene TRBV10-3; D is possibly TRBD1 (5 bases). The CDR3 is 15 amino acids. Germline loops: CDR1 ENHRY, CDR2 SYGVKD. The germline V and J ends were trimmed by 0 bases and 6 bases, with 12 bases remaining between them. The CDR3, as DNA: TGTGCCATCAGTGAGTCCTACGGGGGAGGTCAGCCCCAGCATTTT. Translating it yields CAISESYGGGQPQHF.